Each of the 7 T cell receptor beta chains below was sequenced from the same sample in a study of human T cells and chemical hapten exposure. TCRdb recomputed calls from the RACE reads with MiXCR, one row per CDR3 protein. The table lists about 120,000 distinct CDR3 sequences, around 15% of them singletons, with approximately 0.92% in the top ten. Time point in this sample: patch test 1, 2 weeks after DPC sensitization. Described treatment: therapeutic diphenylcyclopropenone sensitization with weekly scalp DPC. Sample: whole blood, taken in connection with sensitization to the hapten diphenylcyclopropenone (DPC). Receptor source: a man between 18 and 29 years old with alopecia areata. Some clones in this sample may be carry-over from other donors' samples.

This chain connects TRBV12-3 or TRBV12-4 to TRBJ2-1; D remains ambiguous. This CDR3 region has 15 residues. Between the trimmed V and J ends, which lost 6 bases and 10 bases, there was a span of 22 bases. The CDR3 loop reads CASRIGPPSIREQFF. CDR3 DNA: TGTGCCAGCAGGATTGGGCCCCCATCGATTCGGGAGCAGTTCTTC.

The J gene is TRBJ2-3, the V gene TRBV15; TRBD1 matches at 7 bases. The CDR3 runs 15 residues. Germline CDR1 LNHNV, CDR2 YYDKDF (reference sequence). After removal of 1 base from V and 2 bases from J, the junction contained 3 bases not matched to a gene. CDR3 sequence reads: CATSRGRGSTDTQYF. In DNA form, the CDR3 reads TGTGCCACCAGCAGAGGCAGGGGGTCCACAGATACGCAGTATTTT. The full variable domain, in which reference TRBV15 and TRBJ2-3 provide the parts outside the CDR3, is DAMVIQNPRYQVTQFGKPVTLSCSQTLNHNVMYWYQQKSSQAPKLLFHYYDKDFNNEADTPDNFQSRRPNTSFCFLDIRSPGLGDTAMYLCATSRGRGSTDTQYFGPGTRLTVL.

This clonotype was recorded a few times. The genes are TRBV11-2 and TRBJ1-4; no clear D. The V and J ends lost 5 bases and 1 base respectively, with 14 bases between them. The germline CDR1 and CDR2 sequences are SGHAT and FQNNGV. The CDR3 spans 16 residues. The CDR3 DNA reads TGTGCCAGCAGCCAAAACGGACGCCTAACTAATGAAAAACTGTTTTTT. Translating gives CASSQNGRLTNEKLFF.

This clonotype was observed once. The chain uses TRBV10-3 and TRBJ1-2; the D is unclear. V was trimmed by 0 bases and J by 8 bases, leaving 4 bases between them. CDR1 and CDR2 from the germline V gene are ENHRY and SYGVKD. The CDR3 sequence is 11 residues long. This CDR3 reads CAISESTGYTF. CDR3 DNA sequence: TGTGCCATCAGTGAGTCCACCGGCTACACCTTC.

There are many counts of this clonotype. This rearrangement joins TRBV11-2 to TRBJ2-3; 8 bases line up with TRBD2. Per germline, CDR1 SGHAT and CDR2 FQNNGV. V trimming: 1 base; J trimming: 0 bases; junction bases outside the gene matches: 0. The CDR3 has 15 amino acids. This chain's CDR3 is CASSLASGSTDTQYF. The CDR3 DNA sequence: TGTGCCAGCAGCTTAGCTAGCGGGAGCACAGATACGCAGTATTTT.

This chain connects TRBV6-4 to TRBJ2-3; 15 bases line up with TRBD2. This CDR3 contains 18 residues. CDR1 is MRHNA and CDR2 is SNTAGT in the germline V gene. Trimming removed 4 bases from V and 5 bases from J; junction bases left unmatched: 10. Here the CDR3 reads CASSASGTSGGQRDTQYF. In DNA, the CDR3 is TGTGCCAGCAGTGCATCCGGGACTAGCGGGGGGCAGAGAGATACGCAGTATTTT.

This clonotype was picked up a small number of times. CDR3 nucleotide sequence: TGCGCCAGCAGCTTGGATCAGGGTGGAGAGACCCAGTACTTC. Amino acids: CASSLDQGGETQYF. The V call is TRBV5-1, the J call TRBJ2-5; a possible D gene is TRBD1 (5 bases). Trimming shortened V by 0 bases and J by 4 bases, and 10 bases separated the two germline ends. The germline V gene encodes CDR1 SGHRS and CDR2 YFSETQ. The CDR3 has 14 amino acids. Filled out from reference TRBV5-1 and TRBJ2-5, the complete variable domain reads KAGVTQTPRYLIKTRGQQVTLSCSPISGHRSVSWYQQTPGQGLQFLFEYFSETQRNKGNFPGRFSGRQFSNSRSEMNVSTLELGDSALYLCASSLDQGGETQYFGPGTRLLVL.